This TCR beta chain was captured by sequencing in a study of blood T cell repertoires in COVID-19. Study background: The analysed material was cDNA or gDNA that came from T cells, B-cell-depleted T cells, or PBMCs.

Germline V gene lookup returns CDR1 MDHEN and CDR2 SYDVKM. The CDR3 runs to 17 residues. With V trimmed by 2 bases and J by 3 bases, 8 bases remained unmatched. In the original analysis: Nucleated cell number was recorded as an estimate derived from reference gene primer amplification. Clones were read by immunoSEQ multiplex PCR, and TCRdb kept only the in-frame ones, dropping some. That table is the source of V, J and clone size, and D and trimming were worked out from the DNA. The sample consists of tens of thousands of clones, 70% to 85% of them appearing once. The sequencing input was peripheral blood. This receptor was obtained from a man in his 60s with acute or convalescent COVID-19. This chain uses TRBV28 with TRBJ2-1, with 9 bases identical to TRBD2. The CDR3 nucleotides read TGTGCCAGCAGTTTACGCCCTGGACTAGCGATCTACAATGAGCAGTTCTTC. Encoded protein: CASSLRPGLAIYNEQFF.